These 30 T cell receptor beta chains share one sample of origin, sequenced in a study of vaccination effects on CD4 cells after COVID-19. The antigens these receptors bind are not known. With the ViraFEST assay, the study expanded antigen-specific CD4+ T cells using viral peptide pools, then sequenced them. Cells that had been cultured for 10 days were the source of isolated CD4+ T cells. Of the BNT162b2 and mRNA-1273 vaccines, participants received two doses of one or the other. TCRdb's copy holds only in-frame clones and misses some; the assay was immunoSEQ multiplex PCR. The profile shows about 13,000 clones, around 72% of them singletons. The sequencing here drew on CD4+ T cells from PBMCs cultured with SARS-CoV-2 spike peptides, taken after COVID-19 vaccination. All receptors derive from a human donor who received a COVID-19 vaccine.

This sequence joins TRBV30 and TRBJ1-2, with unresolved D. V shed 4 bases and J shed 8 bases, with 2 bases lying between them. The germline V gene has CDR1 GTSNPN and CDR2 SVGIG (reference sequence). CDR3 length: 8 residues. The CDR3 sequence is CAWNGYTF. The DNA for the CDR3 is TGTGCCTGGAACGGCTACACCTTC.

This chain connects TRBV18 to TRBJ2-2; perhaps TRBD1 as D (6 bases). CDR1 and CDR2 from the germline V gene are KGHSH and LQKENI. V lost 4 bases, J lost 5 bases, and 14 bases lay in between. The CDR3 runs 15 residues. As DNA, the CDR3 is TGTGCCAGCTCACTCAACAGGGATTGGACCGGGGAGCTGTTTTTT. Amino acid sequence: CASSLNRDWTGELFF.

The genes are TRBV29-1 and TRBJ1-2; D is possibly TRBD1 (5 bases). This CDR3 has 14 amino acids. V was pared by 4 bases and J by 2 bases, with 14 bases between. Germline CDR1 SQVTM, CDR2 ANQGSEA. CDR3 protein: CSVGFSAGNYGYTF. DNA of the CDR3: TGCAGCGTTGGCTTTTCCGCAGGGAACTATGGCTACACCTTC.

The V and J genes are TRBV5-1 and TRBJ1-4, with 11 bases aligning to TRBD1. Unmatched junction bases numbered 5, after V lost 3 bases and J lost 7 bases. The germline gives CDR1 SGHRS, CDR2 YFSETQ. This CDR3 has 15 amino acids. CDR3 DNA sequence: TGCGCCAGCAGCTGGGGGACAGGGGGAGGTGAAAAACTGTTTTTT. It is translated as CASSWGTGGGEKLFF.

CDR3 region: CASIDRDRRFEQYF. The CDR3 DNA reads as TGTGCCAGCATTGACCGGGACAGGAGGTTCGAGCAGTACTTC. The genes are TRBV28 and TRBJ2-7; 8 nucleotides match TRBD1. Germline V gene lookup returns CDR1 MDHEN and CDR2 SYDVKM. After removal of 7 bases from V and 6 bases from J, the junction contained 11 bases not matched to a gene. The CDR3 runs 14 residues.

This clone was picked up one time. This rearrangement joins TRBV6-5 to TRBJ2-7; a possible D gene is TRBD2 (6 bases). CDR3 length equals 15 residues. Looked up from germline, CDR1 is MNHEY and CDR2 is SVGAGI. V was shortened by 6 bases and J by 0 bases, with 15 bases between the two germline ends. The CDR3 DNA reads as TGTGCCAGCAGCAGGGACTTCTCCAGCTCCTACGAGCAGTACTTC. Translating gives CASSRDFSSSYEQYF.

Here the CDR3 reads CASSFGGWDSPLHF. CDR3 DNA sequence: TGTGCCAGCAGCTTCGGGGGCTGGGATTCACCCCTCCACTTT. The chain combines TRBV5-6 with TRBJ1-6, with D perhaps matching TRBD1 (6 bases). CDR3 length: 14 residues. The ends were cut back, 2 bases at V and 8 bases at J, with 11 bases in the middle. Germline-derived CDR1 and CDR2 are SGHDT and YYEEEE.

The chain links TRBV2 to TRBJ1-1; D is perhaps TRBD1 (6 bases). The CDR3 has 16 residues. V lost 6 bases and J lost 3, with 20 bases in between. Looked up from germline, CDR1 is SNHLY and CDR2 is FYNNEI. In DNA, the CDR3 is TGTGCCAGCAGGGCAAGTTGGGGGGGGCCGGACACTGAAGCTTTCTTT. Translating gives CASRASWGGPDTEAFF.

The chain is built from TRBV30 and TRBJ2-3, with D perhaps TRBD2 (7 bases). This CDR3 has 15 residues. Germline V CDR1 and CDR2: GTSNPN, SVGIG (reference sequence). V lost 3 bases and J lost 3, with 16 bases in between. CDR3 residues: CAWSYGGGRTDTQYF. DNA of the CDR3: TGTGCCTGGAGCTATGGGGGGGGGCGAACAGATACGCAGTATTTT.

The V call is TRBV18, the J call TRBJ1-1; the D gene is possibly TRBD1 (5 bases). V dropped 0 bases and J dropped 0 bases, with 11 bases sitting between them. CDR1 and CDR2 (germline): KGHSH, LQKENI. The CDR3 covers 16 residues. The CDR3 DNA follows: TGTGCCAGCTCACCACCGGGTAGACAGTTGAACACTGAAGCTTTCTTT. The encoded protein is CASSPPGRQLNTEAFF.

The chain joins TRBV5-1 to TRBJ1-4; 9 bases line up with TRBD1. Trimming took 0 bases from V and 5 from J; bases not matched to a gene: 5. This CDR3 is 16 amino acids long. The germline gives CDR1 SGHRS, CDR2 YFSETQ. Here the CDR3 reads CASSLDGQGHNEKLFF. In DNA, the CDR3 is TGCGCCAGCAGCTTGGACGGACAGGGGCACAATGAAAAACTGTTTTTT.

V is TRBV5-1 and J is TRBJ2-7; D unclear. The CDR3 is made up of 13 amino acids. Trimming cost V 4 bases and J 0 bases, with 8 bases left between them. CDR1 is SGHRS, CDR2 YFSETQ, per germline. Here the CDR3 DNA reads TGCGCCAGCAGCCTTGCTCGCTCCTACGAGCAGTACTTC. This gives the protein CASSLARSYEQYF.

This chain links TRBV5-1 with TRBJ2-5, with D hard to call. CDR1 and CDR2 (germline): SGHRS, YFSETQ. The CDR3 runs to 11 residues. Trimming pared 0 bases from V and 5 bases from J, leaving 2 bases between. The CDR3 is CASSLAETQYF. CDR3 in DNA: TGCGCCAGCAGCTTGGCTGAGACCCAGTACTTC.

The chain uses TRBV7-2 and TRBJ1-6, with a tentative D call TRBD1 (6 bases). The CDR3 is made up of 18 amino acids. V lost 1 base and J lost 7, with 20 bases in between. Per the germline V gene, CDR1 is SGHTA and CDR2 is FQGNSA. This CDR3 is CASSLEVVSDRINSPLHF. CDR3 sequence (DNA): TGTGCCAGCAGCTTAGAGGTAGTGTCGGACAGAATCAATTCACCCCTCCACTTT. Full variable domain (remainder filled in from reference TRBV7-2 and TRBJ1-6): GAGVSQSPSNKVTEKGKDVELRCDPISGHTALYWYRQSLGQGLEFLIYFQGNSAPDKSGLPSDRFSAERTGGSVSTLTIQRTQQEDSAVYLCASSLEVVSDRINSPLHFGNGTRLTVT.

The J gene is TRBJ2-7, the V gene TRBV25-1; 12 bases are shared with TRBD2. This CDR3 comprises 16 residues. CDR1 MGHDK and CDR2 SYGVNS come from the germline V gene. V dropped 6 bases and J dropped 3; count of bases not matched to a gene: 9. The CDR3 loop is CASSDTTSGRRYEQYF. The CDR3 nucleotides read TGTGCCAGCAGCGACACGACTAGCGGGAGACGCTACGAGCAGTACTTC.

This rearrangement joins TRBV5-4 to TRBJ2-2, with a possible D match to TRBD2 (7 bases). Trimming removed 5 bases at V and 5 bases at J, with 10 bases between. The length of the CDR3 is 13 residues. Germline-derived CDR1 and CDR2 are SGHNT and YYREEE (reference sequence). The CDR3 loop is CASRGGGTGELFF. Written as DNA, the CDR3 is TGTGCCAGCAGAGGGGGGGGGACCGGGGAGCTGTTTTTT. The complete variable domain, with remaining parts taken from reference TRBV5-4 and TRBJ2-2, reads ETGVTQSPTHLIKTRGQQVTLRCSSQSGHNTVSWYQQALGQGPQFIFQYYREEENGRGNFPPRFSGLQFPNYSSELNVNALELDDSALYLCASRGGGTGELFFGEGSRLTVL.

The genes are TRBV7-2 and TRBJ2-3; 10 bases are a match to TRBD2. This CDR3 has 17 residues. Trimming cost V 2 bases and J 0 bases; bases outside gene matches: 5. Per the germline V gene, CDR1 is SGHTA and CDR2 is FQGNSA. CDR3 amino acids: CASSLRPSGGSTDTQYF. The CDR3 coding sequence is TGTGCCAGCAGCTTACGTCCTAGCGGGGGTAGCACAGATACGCAGTATTTT.

In its sample, this clone ranks as medium-sized (0.01 to 0.1%). The chain combines TRBV6-5 with TRBJ2-3; TRBD2 matches 7 bases. Trimming removed 9 bases from V and 3 bases from J; junction bases left unmatched: 6. CDR1 and CDR2 from the germline V gene are MNHEY and SVGAGI. CDR3 length: 13 residues. The CDR3 sequence is CASQREATDTQYF. The CDR3 DNA sequence: TGTGCCAGTCAGCGGGAAGCAACAGATACGCAGTATTTT.

V gene TRBV19 combines with J gene TRBJ2-7, with 8 bases that match TRBD1. The germline V gene has CDR1 LNHDA and CDR2 SQIVND (reference sequence). The CDR3 runs 14 residues. With V trimmed by 5 bases and J by 0 bases, 3 bases remained unmatched. The CDR3 is CASSRTGSSYEQYF. CDR3 in DNA: TGTGCCAGTAGTCGGACAGGGTCCTCCTACGAGCAGTACTTC.

CDR3 sequence: CASSRIGGTVDLKNIQYF. The CDR3 DNA reads TGCGCCAGCAGCCGGATCGGCGGGACAGTGGACCTCAAAAACATTCAGTACTTC. The chain combines TRBV4-1 with TRBJ2-4, with a possible D match to TRBD1 (7 bases). Trimming removed 4 bases at V and 3 bases at J, with 22 bases between. Germline lookup yields CDR1 MGHRA and CDR2 YSYEKL. The CDR3 length is 18 residues.

This chain uses TRBV28 with TRBJ2-3; 9 bases agree with TRBD1. Germline CDR1 reads MDHEN; CDR2 reads SYDVKM. The length of the CDR3 is 15 residues. The J segment lost 6 bases and the V segment lost 5 bases, leaving 9 bases of the junction unmatched. The CDR3: CASSPSGDRADTQYF. CDR3 bases: TGTGCCAGCAGTCCATCAGGGGACAGGGCGGATACGCAGTATTTT.

The J gene is TRBJ1-1, the V gene TRBV2, with a weak D call TRBD1 (6 bases). Trimming took 6 bases from V and 1 from J, leaving 21 bases between them. Germline CDR1 and CDR2: SNHLY and FYNNEI. This CDR3 is built from 17 residues. The CDR3, as DNA: TGTGCCAGCAGGGCGCGGGGGGGGCGGATGACGAACACTGAAGCTTTCTTT. It encodes CASRARGGRMTNTEAFF. Full variable domain (remainder filled in from reference TRBV2 and TRBJ1-1): EPEVTQTPSHQVTQMGQEVILRCVPISNHLYFYWYRQILGQKVEFLVSFYNNEISEKSEIFDDQFSVERPDGSNFTLKIRSTKLEDSAMYFCASRARGGRMTNTEAFFGQGTRLTVV.

The chain combines TRBV19 with TRBJ2-2, with TRBD1 matching 9 bases. This CDR3 has 17 residues. The V gene end was trimmed by 6 bases and the J gene end by 2 bases; junction bases not matched to a gene: 10. Germline CDR1 and CDR2: LNHDA and SQIVND (reference sequence). The CDR3 loop reads CASRTPWGQGNTGELFF. CDR3 nucleotides: TGTGCCAGTAGAACCCCTTGGGGACAGGGCAACACCGGGGAGCTGTTTTTT.

V is TRBV24-1 and J is TRBJ2-1; D remains unclear. The length of the CDR3 is 16 residues. The V end was cut by 2 bases, the J end by 3 bases, with 13 bases between. Germline lookup yields CDR1 KGHDR and CDR2 SFDVKD. The chain's CDR3 is CATSDYGPGVYNEQFF. The CDR3 DNA reads TGTGCCACCAGTGATTATGGTCCCGGAGTCTACAATGAGCAGTTCTTC.

This clone occurred once. This chain links TRBV19 with TRBJ2-7, with D perhaps TRBD2 (5 bases). Trimming pared 6 bases from V and 9 bases from J, leaving 18 bases between. The CDR3 extends over 13 amino acids. Looked up from germline, CDR1 is LNHDA and CDR2 is SQIVND (reference sequence). CDR3 coding DNA: TGTGCCAGTAGCACCAGTGGCTCTGCGGGGCAGTACTTC. This translates into CASSTSGSAGQYF.

The V gene is TRBV6-5, the J gene TRBJ1-3; 8 bases fit TRBD1. Losses at the gene ends were 7 bases for V and 4 bases for J; bases not matched to a gene: 9. Germline CDR1 and CDR2: MNHEY and SVGAGI. The CDR3 totals 15 residues. CDR3 bases: TGTGCCAGCATCAGGATACAGGGGGAAGGAAACACCATATATTTT. Translating gives CASIRIQGEGNTIYF.

The rearrangement uses TRBV27 and TRBJ1-5; tentatively, D is TRBD1 (6 bases). This CDR3 is built from 15 residues. The ends were cut back, 10 bases at V and 2 bases at J, with 18 bases in the middle. Germline V gives CDR1 MNHEY, CDR2 SMNVEV (reference sequence). This chain's CDR3 is CATSARGGGNQPQHF. The CDR3 DNA is TGTGCCACCTCCGCCAGGGGAGGGGGCAATCAGCCCCAGCATTTT.

The chain has TRBV20-1 and TRBJ2-5; D gene uncertain. The CDR3 length is 10 residues. Germline V gene data show CDR1 as DFQATT and CDR2 as SNEGSKA (reference sequence). Trimming cost V 2 bases and J 2 bases, with 0 bases left between them. The CDR3 nucleotides read TGCAGTGCTAGACAAGAGACCCAGTACTTC. Translating gives CSARQETQYF.

The genes are TRBV6-1 and TRBJ2-7; 10 positions match TRBD2. Unmatched junction bases numbered 7, after V lost 7 bases and J lost 4 bases. This CDR3 is built from 14 residues. The germline gives CDR1 MNHNS, CDR2 SASEGT. The CDR3 DNA reads as TGTGCCAGCACCGGACTAGCGGTTCATTACGAGCAGTACTTC. It encodes CASTGLAVHYEQYF.

This clone occurred a few times. The V and J genes are TRBV19 and TRBJ2-2; D is uncertain. The germline V and J ends were trimmed by 3 bases and 4 bases, with 9 bases remaining between them. There are 14 residues in the CDR3. Looked up from germline, CDR1 is LNHDA and CDR2 is SQIVND (reference sequence). CDR3 coding DNA: TGTGCCAGTAGTATCGACGTTGGCACCGGGGAGCTGTTTTTT. Amino acid sequence: CASSIDVGTGELFF.